This entry concerns a single T cell receptor beta chain. The sample is drawn from a study of radiation and T cells in renal cell carcinoma. The protocol was immunoSEQ multiplex PCR, while the TCRdb copy is restricted to in-frame clones and leaves out a portion. The data show around 100,000 clones, 70% to 85% seen once. Trimming removed 0 bases at V and 4 bases at J, with 7 bases between. Per the germline V gene, CDR1 is MNHEY and CDR2 is SVGAGI. There are 14 residues in the CDR3. Indicated time point: blood 4 weeks post-SBRT, at nephrectomy. Treatment denoted: 15 Gy SBRT to primary tumor, nephrectomy 4 weeks later.

The sequencing used blood, collected from a patient whose treatment included radiotherapy and nephrectomy. This sequence was found in a man in his 60s with renal cell carcinoma. This sequence joins TRBV6-5 and TRBJ1-5; D ambiguous. The CDR3 is CASSYSSGNQPQHF. DNA of the CDR3: TGTGCCAGCAGTTACTCGTCGGGAAATCAGCCCCAGCATTTT.